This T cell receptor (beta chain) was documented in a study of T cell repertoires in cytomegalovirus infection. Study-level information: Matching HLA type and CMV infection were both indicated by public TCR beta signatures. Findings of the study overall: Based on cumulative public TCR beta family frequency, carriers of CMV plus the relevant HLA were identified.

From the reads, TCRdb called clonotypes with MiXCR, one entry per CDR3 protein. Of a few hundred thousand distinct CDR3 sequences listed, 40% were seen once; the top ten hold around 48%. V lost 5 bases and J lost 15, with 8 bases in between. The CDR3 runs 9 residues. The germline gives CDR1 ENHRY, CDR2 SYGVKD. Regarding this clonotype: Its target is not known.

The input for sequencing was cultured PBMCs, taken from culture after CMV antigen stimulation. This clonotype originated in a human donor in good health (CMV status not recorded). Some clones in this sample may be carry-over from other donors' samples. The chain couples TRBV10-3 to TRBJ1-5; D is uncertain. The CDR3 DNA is TGTGCCATCAGTTCCCCCGCGCATTTT. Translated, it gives CAISSPAHF.